One T cell receptor beta chain is described in this entry. V was pared by 0 bases and J by 8 bases, with 5 bases of the junction left unmatched. CDR1 SNHLY and CDR2 FYNNEI come from the germline V gene. CDR3 length: 15 residues. This sample is drawn from a study of blood T cell repertoires in COVID-19. Across the whole study: Sites in the United States, Italy and Spain provided acute and convalescent COVID-19 samples. In each case, the material was cDNA or gDNA derived from T cells, B-cell-depleted T cells, or PBMCs.

In the original workflow: From reference gene primer amplification, estimates of nucleated cell counts were derived. Some clones are missing from TCRdb's copy, which holds only in-frame ones; the method was immunoSEQ multiplex PCR. V, J and clone size were drawn from that table, and D and trimming were deduced from the DNA. The table shows more than 110,000 clones, with 70% to 90% occurring only once. The sample comprised peripheral blood. The TCR comes from a middle-aged man with acute or convalescent COVID-19. The V call is TRBV2, the J call TRBJ1-3, with 9 nucleotides matching TRBD1. The CDR3 region has the DNA TGTGCCAGCAGTGAAGCCCGAGACAGGGGGGACACCATATATTTT. It codes for CASSEARDRGDTIYF.